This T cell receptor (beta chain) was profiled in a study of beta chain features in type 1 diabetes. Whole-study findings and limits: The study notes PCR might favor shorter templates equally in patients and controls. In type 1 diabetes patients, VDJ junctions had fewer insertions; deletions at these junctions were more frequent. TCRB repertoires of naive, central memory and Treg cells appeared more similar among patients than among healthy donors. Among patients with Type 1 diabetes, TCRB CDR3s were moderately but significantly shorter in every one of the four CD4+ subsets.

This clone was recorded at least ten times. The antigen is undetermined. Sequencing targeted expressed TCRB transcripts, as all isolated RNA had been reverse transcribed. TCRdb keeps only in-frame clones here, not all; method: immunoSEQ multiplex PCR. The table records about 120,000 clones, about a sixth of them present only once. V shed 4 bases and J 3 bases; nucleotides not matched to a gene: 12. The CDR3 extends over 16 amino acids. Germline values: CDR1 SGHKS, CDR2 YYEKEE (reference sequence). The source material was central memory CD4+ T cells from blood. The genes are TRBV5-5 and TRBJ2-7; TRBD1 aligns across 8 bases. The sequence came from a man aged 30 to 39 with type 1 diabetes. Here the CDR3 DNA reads TGTGCCAGCAGCGAAACCCCGGGACAGGTGATCTACGAGCAGTACTTC. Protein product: CASSETPGQVIYEQYF.